This TCR beta chain was identified in a study of T cell responses to AZD1222 COVID-19 vaccine. Turning to this clone: Its specificity is not known.

Notes on the study in general: The study sampled repertoires only after the peak T cell response. Spike-specific TCR breadth and depth rose after two AZD1222 doses.

The table came from immunoSEQ multiplex PCR; TCRdb's copy has only in-frame clones and leaves some out. In the table there are 150,000 to 200,000 clones, around 92% of which are singletons. This TCR came from an adult in good health. The sample here was peripheral blood, taken on day 0 of AZD1222 vaccination.

The DNA for the CDR3 is TGTGCCAGCAGTTTAAGCGGGAGCCTCACCTACGAGCAGTACTTC. It encodes CASSLSGSLTYEQYF. V usage is TRBV27 and J usage is TRBJ2-7, with TRBD2 matching over 8 bases. Germline CDR1 MNHEY, CDR2 SMNVEV (reference sequence). J was trimmed by 2 bases and V by 2 bases; bases with no gene match: 5. The CDR3 is 15 amino acids.